Sequencing of this T cell receptor beta chain was carried out in a study of human T cells and chemical hapten exposure. CDR1 and CDR2 (germline): KGHSH, LQKENI. The V gene end was trimmed by 2 bases and the J gene end by 1 base; junction bases not matched to a gene: 2. The CDR3 is made up of 15 amino acids. The time point: patch test 1, 2 weeks after DPC sensitization. This sample's treatment: therapeutic diphenylcyclopropenone sensitization with weekly scalp DPC. TCRdb called the RACE reads again in MiXCR, with one record for every CDR3 protein. The profile shows roughly 180,000 distinct CDR3 sequences, more than 12% of them singletons.

The sequencing here drew on whole blood, taken in connection with sensitization to the hapten diphenylcyclopropenone (DPC). The source of this sequence is a woman aged 25-40 years with alopecia areata. Some clones in this sample may be carry-over from other donors' samples. V is TRBV18 and J is TRBJ1-3, with TRBD1 identical over 7 bases. DNA for the CDR3: TGTGCCAGCTCACCAGAGGGGGCTTCTGGAAACACCATATATTTT. Translating gives CASSPEGASGNTIYF.